Below, 10 T cell receptor beta chains from the same sample are listed, as sequenced in a study of shared clonotypes between healthy human individuals. Sequencing used immunoSEQ multiplex PCR; TCRdb keeps in-frame clones, though not all of them. The sample consists of 450,000 to 550,000 clones, 79% of them appearing once. Sequenced material: PBMCs. The receptors shown here come from a woman in her 40s in good health. Some clones in this sample may be carry-over from other donors' samples.

The chain has TRBV7-2 and TRBJ2-2; TRBD1 agrees at 8 bases. The trim removed 0 bases at V and 4 bases at J, leaving 7 bases unmatched. Germline V gives CDR1 SGHTA, CDR2 FQGNSA. This CDR3 is 17 amino acids long. The CDR3 DNA reads as TGTGCCAGCAGCTTAGCCCCGCAGGGGGCGGGCACCGGGGAGCTGTTTTTT. Its translation is CASSLAPQGAGTGELFF.

V usage is TRBV29-1 and J usage is TRBJ2-1; TRBD2 aligns across 9 bases. CDR3 length: 16 amino acids. V was clipped by 6 bases and J by 4 bases; unmatched bases: 13. Germline V CDR1 and CDR2: SQVTM, ANQGSEA. Here the CDR3 reads CSVETLAGANYNEQFF. CDR3 nucleotides: TGCAGCGTCGAAACCTTAGCGGGAGCAAATTACAATGAGCAGTTCTTC.

V gene TRBV9 combines with J gene TRBJ2-5; TRBD2 is a possible D gene (5 bases). Trimming pared 0 bases from V and 2 bases from J, leaving 17 bases between. This CDR3 comprises 17 residues. Germline V gives CDR1 SGDLS, CDR2 YYNGEE. The CDR3 sequence: CASSVGPGRGVQETQYF. The CDR3 region has the DNA TGTGCCAGCAGCGTAGGACCGGGGAGAGGAGTTCAAGAGACCCAGTACTTC.

This chain joins TRBV19 and TRBJ2-1, with unresolved D. The CDR3 covers 12 residues. Looked up from germline, CDR1 is LNHDA and CDR2 is SQIVND (reference sequence). Trimming stripped 4 bases from V and 11 bases from J, with 12 bases between. In nucleotides, the CDR3 is TGTGCCAGTAGTACCGACGGAAGAAAGCAGTTCTTC. This encodes CASSTDGRKQFF.

This clone was detected many times. This chain joins TRBV5-5 and TRBJ1-6; D gene unclear. V lost 4 bases and J lost 10, with 9 bases in between. The length of the CDR3 is 12 residues. CDR1 is SGHKS, CDR2 YYEKEE, per germline (reference sequence). CDR3 residues: CASSGQNSPLHF. CDR3 in DNA: TGTGCCAGCAGCGGTCAAAACTCACCCCTCCACTTT. Together with reference TRBV5-5 and TRBJ1-6, the CDR3 gives the full variable domain: DAGVTQSPTHLIKTRGQQVTLRCSPISGHKSVSWYQQVLGQGPQFIFQYYEKEERGRGNFPDRFSARQFPNYSSELNVNALLLGDSALYLCASSGQNSPLHFGNGTRLTVT.

The chain recombines TRBV30 with TRBJ1-5; D uncertain. Trimming took 6 bases from V and 5 from J, leaving 17 bases between them. CDR3 size: 14 residues. The V gene's germline CDR1 is GTSNPN and CDR2 SVGIG (reference sequence). DNA of the CDR3: TGTGCCTGTTCCCTCGGGTCCACTGATCAGCCCCAGCATTTT. It encodes CACSLGSTDQPQHF.

The V gene is TRBV28, the J gene TRBJ2-7; D is undetermined. The germline V gene encodes CDR1 MDHEN and CDR2 SYDVKM. The CDR3 covers 15 residues. Trimming took 0 bases from V and 1 from J, leaving 10 bases between them. CDR3 coding DNA: TGTGCCAGCAGTTTATGGACCACTATATCCTACGAGCAGTACTTC. Its protein product is CASSLWTTISYEQYF. The whole variable domain, remainder taken from reference TRBV28 and TRBJ2-7, is DVKVTQSSRYLVKRTGEKVFLECVQDMDHENMFWYRQDPGLGLRLIYFSYDVKMKEKGDIPEGYSVSREKKERFSLILESASTNQTSMYLCASSLWTTISYEQYFGPGTRLTVT.

Written as DNA, the CDR3 is TGTGCCAGCAGCGTAGGTGGGAGGGCCCCCTACAATGAGCAGTTCTTC. This sequence encodes CASSVGGRAPYNEQFF. This rearrangement joins TRBV9 to TRBJ2-1; 7 bases align to TRBD2. Germline CDR1 reads SGDLS; CDR2 reads YYNGEE. V lost 0 bases, J lost 2 bases, and 5 bases stayed unmatched. This CDR3 comprises 16 residues.

This clone appeared once. The V gene is TRBV11-2, the J gene TRBJ2-7, with D possibly being TRBD2 (6 bases). Looked up from germline, CDR1 is SGHAT and CDR2 is FQNNGV. V was shortened by 1 base and J by 3 bases, with 13 bases between the two germline ends. This CDR3 has 15 amino acids. CDR3 amino acids: CASSLGGGGFYEQYF. CDR3 coding DNA: TGTGCCAGCAGCTTAGGGGGAGGAGGATTCTACGAGCAGTACTTC.

J is TRBJ2-1 and V is TRBV11-3; 10 nucleotides line up with TRBD2. The trim removed 5 bases at V and 0 bases at J, leaving 1 base unmatched. Germline CDR1 is SGHNT and CDR2 is YENEEA. This CDR3 comprises 15 residues. The CDR3 is CASSASGGSYNEQFF. The CDR3 nucleotides are TGTGCCAGCAGCGCTAGCGGGGGCTCCTACAATGAGCAGTTCTTC.